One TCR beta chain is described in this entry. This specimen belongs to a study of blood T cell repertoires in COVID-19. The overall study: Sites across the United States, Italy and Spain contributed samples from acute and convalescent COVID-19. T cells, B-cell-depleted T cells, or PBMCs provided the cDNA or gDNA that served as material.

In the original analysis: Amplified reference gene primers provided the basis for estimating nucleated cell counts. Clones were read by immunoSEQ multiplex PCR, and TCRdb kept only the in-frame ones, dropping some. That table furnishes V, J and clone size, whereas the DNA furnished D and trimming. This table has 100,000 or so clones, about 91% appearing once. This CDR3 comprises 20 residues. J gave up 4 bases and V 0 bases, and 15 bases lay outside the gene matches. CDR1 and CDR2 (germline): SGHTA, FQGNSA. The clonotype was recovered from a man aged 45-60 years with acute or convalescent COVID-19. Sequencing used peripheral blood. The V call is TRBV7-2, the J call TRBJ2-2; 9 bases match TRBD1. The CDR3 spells CASSLATVGTGWARTGELFF. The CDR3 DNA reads TGTGCCAGCAGCTTAGCCACGGTTGGGACAGGGTGGGCCCGCACCGGGGAGCTGTTTTTT.